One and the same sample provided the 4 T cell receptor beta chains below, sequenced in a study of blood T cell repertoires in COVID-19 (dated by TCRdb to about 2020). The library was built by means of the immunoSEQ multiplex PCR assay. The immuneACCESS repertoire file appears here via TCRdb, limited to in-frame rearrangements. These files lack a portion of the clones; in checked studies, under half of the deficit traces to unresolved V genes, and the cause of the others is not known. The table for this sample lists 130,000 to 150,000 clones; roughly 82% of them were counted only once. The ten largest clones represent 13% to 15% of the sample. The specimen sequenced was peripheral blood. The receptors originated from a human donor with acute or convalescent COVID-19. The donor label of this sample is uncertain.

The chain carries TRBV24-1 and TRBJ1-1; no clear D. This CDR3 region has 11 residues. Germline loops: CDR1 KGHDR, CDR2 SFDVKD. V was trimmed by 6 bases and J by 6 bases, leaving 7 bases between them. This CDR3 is CATSLPPEAFF. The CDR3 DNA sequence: TGTGCCACCAGTCTCCCCCCTGAAGCTTTCTTT.

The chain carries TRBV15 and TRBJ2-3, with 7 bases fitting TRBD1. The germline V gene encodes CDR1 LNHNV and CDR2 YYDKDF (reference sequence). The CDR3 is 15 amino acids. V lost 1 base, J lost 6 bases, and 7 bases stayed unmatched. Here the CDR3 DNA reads TGTGCCACCAGCAGAGGAGTAGGGGGCGGGGATACGCAGTATTTT. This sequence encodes CATSRGVGGGDTQYF.

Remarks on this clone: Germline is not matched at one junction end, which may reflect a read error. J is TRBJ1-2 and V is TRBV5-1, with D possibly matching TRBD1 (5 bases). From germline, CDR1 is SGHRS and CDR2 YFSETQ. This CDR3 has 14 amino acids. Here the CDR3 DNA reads TGCGCCAGCAGCTTGGGGCCAGGGAACTTTGGCTACACCTTC. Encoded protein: CASSLGPGNFGYTF.

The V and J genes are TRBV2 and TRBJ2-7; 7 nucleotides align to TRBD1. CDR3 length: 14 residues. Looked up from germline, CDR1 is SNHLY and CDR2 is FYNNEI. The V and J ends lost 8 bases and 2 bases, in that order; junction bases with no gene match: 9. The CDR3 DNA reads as TGTGCCAGCGGGCCGCGACAGGGCGCCTACGAGCAGTACTTC. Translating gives CASGPRQGAYEQYF.